One sample yielded the 30 T cell receptor beta chains listed below, sequenced in a study of cytomegalovirus exposure and HLA in healthy donors. PCR used 60 Vbeta primers and 13 Jbeta primers. Assay used: immunoSEQ multiplex PCR; TCRdb lists only in-frame clones, some missing. The sample lists 80,000 to 95,000 clones; roughly two thirds were seen once. The sequenced sample consisted of PBMCs. The receptors here all came from a woman under 40 in good health and CMV-seronegative.

The chain combines TRBV6-4 with TRBJ1-1, with D maybe TRBD1 (6 bases). CDR3 length: 14 amino acids. Between the trimmed V and J ends, which lost 6 bases and 4 bases, there was a span of 15 bases. The germline V gene encodes CDR1 MRHNA and CDR2 SNTAGT. The CDR3 bases are TGTGCCAGCAGCCCCGCAGGGGTGGTCACTGAAGCTTTCTTT. As protein: CASSPAGVVTEAFF.

J is TRBJ1-2 and V is TRBV28; TRBD1 is a possible D gene (6 bases). The CDR3 has 13 residues. The V and J ends lost 3 bases and 3 bases respectively, with 8 bases between them. Germline V gene lookup returns CDR1 MDHEN and CDR2 SYDVKM. CDR3 residues: CASSLGGHYGYTF. CDR3 coding DNA: TGTGCCAGCAGTTTGGGGGGGCACTATGGCTACACCTTC.

This clone was detected only a few times. The V and J genes are TRBV15 and TRBJ2-7, with a tentative D call TRBD1 (6 bases). V dropped 1 base and J dropped 3 bases, with 7 bases sitting between them. The CDR3 has 13 amino acids. Germline assignment: CDR1 LNHNV and CDR2 YYDKDF (reference sequence). Written as DNA, the CDR3 is TGTGCCACCAGCAGAGGGACAGACTACGAGCAGTACTTC. Its translation is CATSRGTDYEQYF.

The chain combines TRBV19 with TRBJ2-7; possible D gene TRBD1, 7 bases. V was clipped by 3 bases and J by 7 bases, with 16 bases between them. The germline CDR1 and CDR2 sequences are LNHDA and SQIVND (reference sequence). This CDR3 is built from 14 residues. This CDR3 is CASSISWAGGEQYF. The CDR3 nucleotides are TGTGCCAGTAGTATCTCGTGGGCAGGGGGGGAGCAGTACTTC.

The V call is TRBV5-4, the J call TRBJ2-3; 9 nucleotides agree with TRBD1. V shed 5 bases and J 0 bases; nucleotides not matched to a gene: 4. The germline CDR1 and CDR2 sequences are SGHNT and YYREEE (reference sequence). CDR3 length: 15 residues. CDR3 sequence reads: CASRDRGQSTDTQYF. As DNA, the CDR3 is TGTGCCAGCAGGGACAGGGGCCAGAGCACAGATACGCAGTATTTT.

The chain links TRBV1 to TRBJ1-2; the tabulated D call, TRBD1, remains unverified against the DNA. TRBV1 is recorded as a pseudogene. There are 13 residues in the CDR3. The CDR3 loop reads CTSSRHSSYGYTF. DNA of the CDR3: TGCACCAGCAGCCGGCACAGCTCCTATGGCTACACCTTC.

The chain joins TRBV5-6 to TRBJ1-2, with TRBD1 as a possible D gene (5 bases). Germline CDR1 reads SGHDT; CDR2 reads YYEEEE. This CDR3 is built from 14 residues. Trimming stripped 0 bases from V and 8 bases from J, with 14 bases between. As DNA, the CDR3 is TGTGCCAGCAGCTTGGAGCCCAGGGTCGGGGGCTACACCTTC. Its translation: CASSLEPRVGGYTF. Based on the CDR3 plus reference TRBV5-6 and TRBJ1-2, the full variable domain is DAGVTQSPTHLIKTRGQQVTLRCSPKSGHDTVSWYQQALGQGPQFIFQYYEEEERQRGNFPDRFSGHQFPNYSSELNVNALLLGDSALYLCASSLEPRVGGYTFGSGTRLTVV.

The gene calls are TRBV19 and TRBJ1-2, with 11 bases aligning to TRBD1. Germline-derived CDR1 and CDR2 are LNHDA and SQIVND (reference sequence). Trimming took 4 bases from V and 3 from J; bases not matched to a gene: 4. This CDR3 contains 15 residues. The CDR3 region is CASSRQGQGDYGYTF. CDR3 DNA sequence: TGTGCCAGTAGTAGACAGGGACAGGGGGACTATGGCTACACCTTC.

The chain uses TRBV14 and TRBJ2-2; 8 bases fit TRBD2. The CDR3 is 16 amino acids. V gave up 6 bases and J gave up 6 bases; unmatched junction bases: 12. CDR1 is SGHDN and CDR2 is FVKESK in the germline V gene. The CDR3 DNA reads as TGTGCCAGCAGAGGGTCGGGACTAGTCCGGGCCGGGGAGCTGTTTTTT. It translates to CASRGSGLVRAGELFF.

CDR3 bases: TGTGCCAGCAGACGACTACCGAAAGAGACCCAGTACTTC. Translated, it gives CASRRLPKETQYF. The chain couples TRBV28 to TRBJ2-5; a weak D match, TRBD2 (5 bases). This CDR3 is built from 13 residues. Germline-derived CDR1 and CDR2 are MDHEN and SYDVKM. Deletions cut 6 bases from V and 3 bases from J, with 11 bases between.

The rearrangement joins TRBV28 to TRBJ2-3; TRBD1 is a possible D gene (5 bases). Looked up from germline, CDR1 is MDHEN and CDR2 is SYDVKM. V shed 6 bases and J shed 2 bases, with 12 bases lying between them. The CDR3 covers 14 residues. The CDR3 protein is CASSLDRNTDTQYF. The CDR3 coding sequence is TGTGCCAGCAGCCTCGACAGAAACACAGATACGCAGTATTTT.

The rearrangement links TRBV10-3 to TRBJ2-2; 8 nucleotides align to TRBD2. Per the germline V gene, CDR1 is ENHRY and CDR2 is SYGVKD. Unmatched junction bases numbered 13, after V lost 4 bases and J lost 0 bases. The CDR3 contains 19 residues. CDR3 protein: CAISGTIEAGVSNTGELFF. Written as DNA, the CDR3 is TGTGCCATCAGTGGGACCATCGAAGCGGGGGTATCGAACACCGGGGAGCTGTTTTTT.

The rearrangement joins TRBV5-5 to TRBJ2-7; D not resolved. There are 12 residues in the CDR3. The germline V and J ends were trimmed by 0 bases and 3 bases, with 4 bases remaining between them. Germline V lookup: CDR1 SGHKS, CDR2 YYEKEE (reference sequence). CDR3 nucleotides: TGTGCCAGCAGCTTGGGAGTCTACGAGCAGTACTTC. It yields the protein CASSLGVYEQYF.

The chain has TRBV7-2 and TRBJ1-2, with D perhaps TRBD1 (5 bases). Germline assignment: CDR1 SGHTA and CDR2 FQGNSA. This CDR3 region has 14 residues. Trimming left V 1 base short and J 8 bases short, with 14 bases between. CDR3 DNA sequence: TGTGCCAGCAGCTTAGGGGGCTCCGGGGGGGGCTACACCTTC. Translating it yields CASSLGGSGGGYTF.

The chain uses TRBV6-6 and TRBJ1-5, with D unclear. The CDR3 totals 16 residues. The V end was cut by 0 bases, the J end by 3 bases, with 12 bases between. The V gene's germline CDR1 is MNHNY and CDR2 SVGAGI (reference sequence). The CDR3 spells CASSYSREEDNQPQHF. The CDR3 DNA sequence: TGTGCCAGCAGTTACTCGCGGGAGGAGGACAATCAGCCCCAGCATTTT.

CDR3 sequence: CASSQVVREGQFF. The CDR3 coding sequence is TGTGCCAGCAGCCAAGTGGTACGGGAGGGCCAGTTCTTC. The chain employs TRBV4-2 and TRBJ2-1; TRBD2 agrees at 8 bases. J lost 13 bases, V lost 1 base, and 6 bases had no gene match. The CDR3 spans 13 residues. Germline values: CDR1 LGHNA, CDR2 YNFKEQ.

The chain employs TRBV30 and TRBJ1-5; TRBD1 is a possible D gene (6 bases). The CDR3 extends over 13 amino acids. V lost 5 bases and J lost 3, with 11 bases in between. Germline V gene data show CDR1 as GTSNPN and CDR2 as SVGIG (reference sequence). In DNA form, the CDR3 reads TGTGCCTGGTCGGACAGCCTCAATCAGCCCCAGCATTTT. It translates to CAWSDSLNQPQHF.

The V gene is TRBV27, the J gene TRBJ2-4, with 11 bases matching TRBD2. This CDR3 spans 17 amino acids. V lost 11 bases and J lost 4; bases outside the gene matches: 16. Germline lookup yields CDR1 MNHEY and CDR2 SMNVEV (reference sequence). This CDR3 is CAGTHSGRALGKNIQYF. CDR3 coding DNA: TGTGCCGGGACCCATAGCGGGAGGGCCCTGGGGAAAAACATTCAGTACTTC.

This clone appeared a few times. V and J are TRBV5-4 and TRBJ2-7; weak D call: TRBD2 (5 bases). Germline V gives CDR1 SGHNT, CDR2 YYREEE (reference sequence). The CDR3 runs to 14 residues. The ends were cut back, 1 base at V and 3 bases at J, with 11 bases in the middle. CDR3 residues: CASSLPGRVYEQYF. The CDR3 nucleotides are TGTGCCAGCAGCTTGCCGGGGAGAGTCTACGAGCAGTACTTC.

This chain links TRBV27 with TRBJ1-1, with 8 bases that match TRBD1. V gave up 4 bases and J gave up 2 bases; unmatched junction bases: 6. The germline gives CDR1 MNHEY, CDR2 SMNVEV (reference sequence). The CDR3 consists of 15 residues. CDR3 DNA sequence: TGTGCCAGCAGTTCACCTACAGGGGGAAACACTGAAGCTTTCTTT. Translating it yields CASSSPTGGNTEAFF.

This clone was counted a few times. The chain employs TRBV5-4 and TRBJ2-6, with 8 bases lining up with TRBD1. Germline assignment: CDR1 SGHNT and CDR2 YYREEE (reference sequence). There are 17 residues in the CDR3. Trimming at V came to 0 bases and at J to 0 bases, leaving 2 bases not matched to a gene. The CDR3 region is CASSLGQGISGANVLTF. CDR3 bases: TGTGCCAGCAGCTTGGGACAGGGGATCTCTGGGGCCAACGTCCTGACTTTC.

The table lists this clone with a few counts. This chain uses TRBV2 with TRBJ1-1; TRBD1 is a possible D gene (6 bases). The germline CDR1 and CDR2 sequences are SNHLY and FYNNEI. The CDR3 contains 14 residues. V was clipped by 7 bases and J by 1 base, with 13 bases between them. As DNA, the CDR3 is TGTGCCAGCACCATGGGGGGGCAGAACACTGAAGCTTTCTTT. The encoded protein is CASTMGGQNTEAFF.

This clone has more than one count but fewer than ten. The gene calls are TRBV6-5 and TRBJ2-3; TRBD2 is a possible D gene (6 bases). The V end lost 0 bases, the J end lost 9 bases, and 16 bases lay between the germline ends. Germline-derived CDR1 and CDR2 are MNHEY and SVGAGI. The CDR3 loop spans 15 amino acids. The chain's CDR3 is CASSYSTMGTLTQYF. CDR3 in DNA: TGTGCCAGCAGTTACTCGACTATGGGGACTTTGACGCAGTATTTT.

A few counts support this clone. This chain links TRBV5-6 with TRBJ2-7; D call uncertain. With 0 bases removed from V and 2 bases from J, the gap between germline ends came to 3 bases. The CDR3 runs to 12 residues. CDR1 and CDR2 from the germline V gene are SGHDT and YYEEEE. The CDR3 DNA is TGTGCCAGCAGCTTGGCAACCTACGAGCAGTACTTC. Amino acids: CASSLATYEQYF.

This chain connects TRBV10-1 to TRBJ1-2; D is unresolved. Per germline, CDR1 WNHNN and CDR2 SYGVQD (reference sequence). This CDR3 comprises 14 residues. Trimming stripped 6 bases from V and 4 bases from J, with 15 bases between. CDR3 coding DNA: TGCGCCAGCAGCCCGGGGATGGTCCTCTATGGCTACACCTTC. This codes for CASSPGMVLYGYTF.

V usage is TRBV19 and J usage is TRBJ2-7; the D is unclear. The length of the CDR3 is 17 residues. V dropped 0 bases and J dropped 0 bases, with 15 bases sitting between them. Germline-derived CDR1 and CDR2 are LNHDA and SQIVND (reference sequence). The CDR3 sequence is CASSIDLRRPSSYEQYF. The CDR3 DNA is TGTGCCAGTAGTATAGATCTCCGGCGGCCAAGCTCCTACGAGCAGTACTTC.

The chain employs TRBV7-6 and TRBJ1-1; a possible D gene is TRBD1 (5 bases). Trimming left V 1 base short and J 5 bases short, with 14 bases between. The CDR3 loop spans 15 amino acids. Looked up from germline, CDR1 is SGHVS and CDR2 is FNYEAQ. CDR3 coding DNA: TGTGCCAGCAGCTTAGGGGTGGGCAGGGCAACTGAAGCTTTCTTT. This encodes CASSLGVGRATEAFF.

J is TRBJ2-1 and V is TRBV7-9; 11 positions agree with TRBD2. This CDR3 region has 18 residues. Germline loops: CDR1 SEHNR, CDR2 FQNEAQ (reference sequence). After removal of 1 base from V and 6 bases from J, the junction contained 11 bases not matched to a gene. CDR3 sequence: CASSLGPSGRNWRNEQFF. The CDR3 DNA reads TGTGCCAGCAGCTTAGGACCTAGCGGGAGGAACTGGCGCAATGAGCAGTTCTTC.

The rearrangement links TRBV6-5 to TRBJ2-3; tentatively, D is TRBD2 (6 bases). Germline CDR1 reads MNHEY; CDR2 reads SVGAGI. V dropped 2 bases and J dropped 4 bases, with 16 bases sitting between them. The CDR3 consists of 16 residues. The CDR3 DNA sequence: TGTGCCAGCAGTTACCTGTATCAGGGAGGTTCAGATACGCAGTATTTT. Translating it yields CASSYLYQGGSDTQYF.

The V and J genes are TRBV19 and TRBJ2-5, with 11 bases that match TRBD2. The V segment lost 3 bases and the J segment 5 bases; nucleotides outside the gene matches: 5. Germline V gives CDR1 LNHDA, CDR2 SQIVND (reference sequence). This CDR3 has 15 amino acids. The CDR3 here is CASSIASGRRETQYF. DNA of the CDR3: TGTGCCAGTAGTATTGCTAGCGGGAGGCGGGAGACCCAGTACTTC.